The TCR beta chain described here comes from a study of blood T cell repertoires in COVID-19. This clone was seen at least ten times. Assay: immunoSEQ multiplex PCR; the TCRdb copy retains only in-frame clones and omits some. The data contain some 120,000 clones, approximately 71% of them singletons. With 3 bases clipped from V and 6 bases from J, the junction kept 2 bases outside the gene matches. The CDR3 totals 12 residues. CDR1 and CDR2 from the germline V gene are MNHNS and SASEGT. This TCR was sampled from a human donor in a cohort sampled during active COVID-19. Sequencing input: peripheral blood. The gene calls are TRBV6-1 and TRBJ2-7; 7 bases fit TRBD1. CDR3 nucleotides: TGTGCCAGCAGTGAGACAGGGTTCGAGCAGTACTTC. This codes for CASSETGFEQYF.